This TCR beta chain was identified in a study of cytomegalovirus exposure and HLA in healthy donors. Regarding the study as a whole: Reported performance of the classifier showed diagnosis of cytomegalovirus status with high specificity and sensitivity. Evidence from a later analysis indicated that most CMV-associated TCR beta chains looked HLA-restricted. The listing of 150 or so TCR beta chains classed them as cytomegalovirus-associated.

The V and J ends lost 8 bases and 1 base respectively, with 14 bases between them. The CDR3 runs to 13 residues. The germline gives CDR1 SQVTM, CDR2 ANQGSEA. PCR was performed using 60 Vbeta and 13 Jbeta primers. Assay: immunoSEQ multiplex PCR; the TCRdb copy retains only in-frame clones and omits some. The table records approximately 260,000 clones, roughly 91% of them present only once. About this clone: Its antigen remains unknown.

The clonotype comes from a girl aged 2 to 9 in good health and CMV-seronegative. What was sequenced was PBMCs. The chain carries TRBV29-1 and TRBJ2-5; possible D gene TRBD1, 6 bases. The CDR3 is CSLVQDSQETQYF. Here the CDR3 DNA reads TGCAGCCTAGTTCAGGACAGCCAAGAGACCCAGTACTTC. The full variable domain, its missing parts supplied by reference TRBV29-1 and TRBJ2-5, is SAVISQKPSRDICQRGTSLTIQCQVDSQVTMMFWYRQQPGQSLTLIATANQGSEATYESGFVIDKFPISRPNLTFSTLTVSNMSPEDSSIYLCSLVQDSQETQYFGPGTRLLVL.